The source of this TCR beta chain is a study of T cells in Graves' hyperthyroidism and ophthalmopathy. CDR1 is SNHLY and CDR2 is FYNNEI in the germline V gene. The CDR3 consists of 17 residues. V was cut by 6 bases and J by 5 bases, with 25 bases left in between. This clonotype was recorded at least ten times. Patients aged 18 to 65 had newly diagnosed hyperthyroidism lasting under 2 months. Patients were excluded because of uncontrolled infection, other autoimmune disease, pregnancy or lactation. Researchers amplified the TCR beta CDR3 regions from RNA transcripts. The HTBI set primed first-round TCR CDR3 RT-PCR. TCRdb reprocessed the multiplex PCR reads with MiXCR, giving one entry per CDR3 protein. In the table there are around 580,000 distinct CDR3 sequences, 35% to 55% of which are singletons.

The chain has TRBV2 and TRBJ2-5, with a tentative D call TRBD1 (6 bases). The clonotype originates from a woman under 30 with Graves' hyperthyroidism. The sequencing sample was made of peripheral blood or thyroid tissue (not recorded which). The CDR3 sequence is CASSSSTGLSSVETQYF. The CDR3 nucleotides read TGTGCCAGCAGCAGTTCTACAGGGTTAAGTAGCGTGGAGACCCAGTACTTC. The complete variable domain, with remaining parts taken from reference TRBV2 and TRBJ2-5, reads EPEVTQTPSHQVTQMGQEVILRCVPISNHLYFYWYRQILGQKVEFLVSFYNNEISEKSEIFDDQFSVERPDGSNFTLKIRSTKLEDSAMYFCASSSSTGLSSVETQYFGPGTRLLVL.